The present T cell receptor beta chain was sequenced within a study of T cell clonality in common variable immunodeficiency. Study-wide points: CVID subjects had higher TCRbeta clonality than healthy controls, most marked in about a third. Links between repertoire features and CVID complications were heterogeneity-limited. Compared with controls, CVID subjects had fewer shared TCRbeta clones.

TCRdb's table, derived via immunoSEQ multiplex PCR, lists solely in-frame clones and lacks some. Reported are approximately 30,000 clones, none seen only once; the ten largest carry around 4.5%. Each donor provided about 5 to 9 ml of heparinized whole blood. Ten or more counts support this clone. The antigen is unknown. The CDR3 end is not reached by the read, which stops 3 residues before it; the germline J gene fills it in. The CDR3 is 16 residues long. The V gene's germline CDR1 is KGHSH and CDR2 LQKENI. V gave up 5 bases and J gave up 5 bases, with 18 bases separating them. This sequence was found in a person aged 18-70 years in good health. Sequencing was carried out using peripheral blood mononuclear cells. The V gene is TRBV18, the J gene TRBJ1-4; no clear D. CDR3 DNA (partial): TGTGCCAGCTCAAACGCCCCAGACACCCTGAATGAAAAA. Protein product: CASSNAPDTLNEK. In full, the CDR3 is CASSNAPDTLNEKLFF.